One T cell receptor (beta chain) is described in this entry. The entry originates in a study of T-cell reconstitution after alpha-beta-depleted transplantation in children. The CDR3 has 14 amino acids. Between the trimmed V and J ends, which lost 5 bases and 8 bases, there was a span of 16 bases. During its preparation, the TCRbeta library received unique molecular identifiers. TCRdb reprocessed the PCR reads via MiXCR and lists one record per CDR3 protein. The sample includes 500,000 to 600,000 distinct CDR3 sequences, around 17% of them seen just once. The sequence was obtained from a human donor who donated a stem cell graft to a child with acute lymphoblastic leukemia. Source: PBMCs from the stem cell graft donor, taken from the stem cell graft. The chain is built from TRBV12-3 or TRBV12-4 and TRBJ2-1; D assignment may be TRBD1 or TRBD2 (7 bases each). The CDR3 spells CASSRAGQMDEQFF. As DNA, the CDR3 is TGTGCCAGCAGTCGAGCGGGACAGATGGATGAGCAGTTCTTC.